What follows are 3 T cell receptor beta chains derived from one specimen sequenced in a study of blood T cell repertoires in COVID-19. Assay: immunoSEQ multiplex PCR; the TCRdb copy retains only in-frame clones and omits some. The table has 200,000 to 250,000 clones, roughly 90% seen once. Material for sequencing was peripheral blood. These receptor sequences come from a woman aged 40 to 50 with acute or convalescent COVID-19.

V usage is TRBV3-1 (or the pseudogene TRBV3-2) and J usage is TRBJ1-2; tentative D call: TRBD1 (6 bases). CDR3 length equals 15 residues. Trimming stripped 1 base from V and 4 bases from J, with 13 bases between. CDR1 is LGHDT, CDR2 YNNKEL, per germline (reference sequence). CDR3 residues: CASSQGGTPIYGYTF. Written as DNA, the CDR3 is TGTGCCAGCAGCCAAGGGGGGACACCAATCTATGGCTACACCTTC.

V is TRBV5-1 and J is TRBJ1-1; perhaps TRBD1 as D (6 bases). The CDR3 spans 14 residues. Germline V lookup: CDR1 SGHRS, CDR2 YFSETQ. V lost 4 bases to trimming and J lost 7 bases, with 17 bases between them. Written as DNA, the CDR3 is TGCGCCAGCAGCCCGAGACAGGACCTACTTGAAGCTTTCTTT. This gives the protein CASSPRQDLLEAFF.

The chain couples TRBV25-1 to TRBJ1-6; 7 bases agree with TRBD1. V gave up 8 bases and J gave up 5 bases; unmatched junction bases: 3. Looked up from germline, CDR1 is MGHDK and CDR2 is SYGVNS. This CDR3 has 13 amino acids. CDR3 sequence: CASGQVHNSPLHF. DNA of the CDR3: TGTGCCAGCGGACAGGTACATAATTCACCCCTCCACTTT.